What follows are 8 T cell receptor beta chains derived from one specimen sequenced in a study of T cell changes during pregnancy in multiple sclerosis. Profiling relied on immunoSEQ multiplex PCR, and the TCRdb table lists in-frame clones only, not all of them. Of under 40,000 clones in the sample, 85% to 95% were seen once. The sample in question was CD4+ T cells from peripheral blood mononuclear cells, obtained in the third trimester of pregnancy. The receptors were sampled from a female donor in good health, enrolled as a control in a pregnancy study.

The chain is built from TRBV7-8 and TRBJ2-2; the match to TRBD2 covers 8 bases. Germline-derived CDR1 and CDR2 are SGHVS and FQNEAQ. The CDR3 sequence is 15 residues long. Trimming removed 4 bases from V and 3 bases from J; junction bases left unmatched: 4. The CDR3, as DNA: TGTGCCAGCAGCTCGGTAGCGGGGTACACCGGGGAGCTGTTTTTT. Protein sequence: CASSSVAGYTGELFF.

This chain joins TRBV5-5 and TRBJ2-5, with 9 bases that match TRBD2. Germline CDR1 SGHKS, CDR2 YYEKEE (reference sequence). Trimming removed 7 bases from V and 2 bases from J; junction bases left unmatched: 9. This CDR3 has 15 residues. DNA of the CDR3: TGTGCCAGCCGTCGCGGGGGGGGCGGGCAAGAGACCCAGTACTTC. This gives the protein CASRRGGGGQETQYF.

The chain is built from TRBV4-1 and TRBJ2-5; 9 nucleotides align to TRBD1. After removal of 2 bases from V and 5 bases from J, the junction contained 3 bases not matched to a gene. The CDR3 is made up of 14 amino acids. Germline V CDR1 and CDR2: MGHRA, YSYEKL. The CDR3 DNA is TGCGCCAGCAGCCAAAACAGGGGGCAGGAGACCCAGTACTTC. It yields the protein CASSQNRGQETQYF.

The J gene is TRBJ2-5, the V gene TRBV5-1; 10 bases align to TRBD2. The CDR3 length is 15 residues. Germline trimming cut 4 bases from V and 8 bases from J; bases unmatched to any gene: 11. CDR1 and CDR2 from the germline V gene are SGHRS and YFSETQ. The CDR3 region has the DNA TGCGCCAGCAGCGAAAATATAGCGGGAGGAAGAACCCAGTACTTC. It specifies CASSENIAGGRTQYF.

The rearrangement joins TRBV2 to TRBJ1-1; D uncertain. With 2 bases removed from V and 3 bases from J, the gap between germline ends came to 10 bases. This CDR3 has 14 residues. The germline V gene has CDR1 SNHLY and CDR2 FYNNEI. The CDR3 DNA is TGTGCCAGCAGTGAAAAGGGCGGGCACACTGAAGCTTTCTTT. Translation: CASSEKGGHTEAFF. The entire variable domain, with the rest obtained from reference TRBV2 and TRBJ1-1, is as follows: EPEVTQTPSHQVTQMGQEVILRCVPISNHLYFYWYRQILGQKVEFLVSFYNNEISEKSEIFDDQFSVERPDGSNFTLKIRSTKLEDSAMYFCASSEKGGHTEAFFGQGTRLTVV.

This chain connects TRBV10-1 to TRBJ1-2; D possibly corresponds to TRBD1 (5 bases). V was cut by 3 bases and J by 8 bases, with 28 bases left in between. The CDR3 is made up of 18 amino acids. Germline V lookup: CDR1 WNHNN, CDR2 SYGVQD (reference sequence). In DNA, the CDR3 is TGCGCCAGCAGTGACGGGACGCGGGGCGGAACTCTAAGCCACGGCTACACCTTC. Amino acid sequence: CASSDGTRGGTLSHGYTF.

V is TRBV6-4 and J is TRBJ1-6; D remains ambiguous. CDR3 length: 13 amino acids. V shed 8 bases and J shed 7 bases, with 12 bases lying between them. Germline CDR1 MRHNA, CDR2 SNTAGT. The CDR3 sequence: CASSSGGNSPLHF. In nucleotides, the CDR3 is TGTGCCAGCTCCTCGGGTGGGAATTCACCCCTCCACTTT.

The rearrangement uses TRBV9 and TRBJ1-3, with D tentatively TRBD1 (5 bases). V was trimmed by 0 bases and J by 2 bases, leaving 18 bases between them. This CDR3 has 18 amino acids. Per the germline V gene, CDR1 is SGDLS and CDR2 is YYNGEE. The CDR3 DNA is TGTGCCAGCAGCGTAGGGCCACCCTCCAGGGTGGCTGGAAACACCATATATTTT. It translates to CASSVGPPSRVAGNTIYF.